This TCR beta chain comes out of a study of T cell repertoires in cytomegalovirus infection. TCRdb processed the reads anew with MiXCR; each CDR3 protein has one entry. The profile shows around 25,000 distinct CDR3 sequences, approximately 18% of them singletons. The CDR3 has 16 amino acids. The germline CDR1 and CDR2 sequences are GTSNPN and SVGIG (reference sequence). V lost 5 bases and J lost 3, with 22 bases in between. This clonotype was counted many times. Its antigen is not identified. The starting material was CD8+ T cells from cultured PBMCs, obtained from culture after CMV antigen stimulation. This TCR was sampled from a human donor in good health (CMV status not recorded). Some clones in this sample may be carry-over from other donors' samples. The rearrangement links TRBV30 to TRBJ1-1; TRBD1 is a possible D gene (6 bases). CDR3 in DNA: TGTGCCTGGGGGTCCGAGGGCTCACAGGGTGACACTGAAGCTTTCTTT. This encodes CAWGSEGSQGDTEAFF.